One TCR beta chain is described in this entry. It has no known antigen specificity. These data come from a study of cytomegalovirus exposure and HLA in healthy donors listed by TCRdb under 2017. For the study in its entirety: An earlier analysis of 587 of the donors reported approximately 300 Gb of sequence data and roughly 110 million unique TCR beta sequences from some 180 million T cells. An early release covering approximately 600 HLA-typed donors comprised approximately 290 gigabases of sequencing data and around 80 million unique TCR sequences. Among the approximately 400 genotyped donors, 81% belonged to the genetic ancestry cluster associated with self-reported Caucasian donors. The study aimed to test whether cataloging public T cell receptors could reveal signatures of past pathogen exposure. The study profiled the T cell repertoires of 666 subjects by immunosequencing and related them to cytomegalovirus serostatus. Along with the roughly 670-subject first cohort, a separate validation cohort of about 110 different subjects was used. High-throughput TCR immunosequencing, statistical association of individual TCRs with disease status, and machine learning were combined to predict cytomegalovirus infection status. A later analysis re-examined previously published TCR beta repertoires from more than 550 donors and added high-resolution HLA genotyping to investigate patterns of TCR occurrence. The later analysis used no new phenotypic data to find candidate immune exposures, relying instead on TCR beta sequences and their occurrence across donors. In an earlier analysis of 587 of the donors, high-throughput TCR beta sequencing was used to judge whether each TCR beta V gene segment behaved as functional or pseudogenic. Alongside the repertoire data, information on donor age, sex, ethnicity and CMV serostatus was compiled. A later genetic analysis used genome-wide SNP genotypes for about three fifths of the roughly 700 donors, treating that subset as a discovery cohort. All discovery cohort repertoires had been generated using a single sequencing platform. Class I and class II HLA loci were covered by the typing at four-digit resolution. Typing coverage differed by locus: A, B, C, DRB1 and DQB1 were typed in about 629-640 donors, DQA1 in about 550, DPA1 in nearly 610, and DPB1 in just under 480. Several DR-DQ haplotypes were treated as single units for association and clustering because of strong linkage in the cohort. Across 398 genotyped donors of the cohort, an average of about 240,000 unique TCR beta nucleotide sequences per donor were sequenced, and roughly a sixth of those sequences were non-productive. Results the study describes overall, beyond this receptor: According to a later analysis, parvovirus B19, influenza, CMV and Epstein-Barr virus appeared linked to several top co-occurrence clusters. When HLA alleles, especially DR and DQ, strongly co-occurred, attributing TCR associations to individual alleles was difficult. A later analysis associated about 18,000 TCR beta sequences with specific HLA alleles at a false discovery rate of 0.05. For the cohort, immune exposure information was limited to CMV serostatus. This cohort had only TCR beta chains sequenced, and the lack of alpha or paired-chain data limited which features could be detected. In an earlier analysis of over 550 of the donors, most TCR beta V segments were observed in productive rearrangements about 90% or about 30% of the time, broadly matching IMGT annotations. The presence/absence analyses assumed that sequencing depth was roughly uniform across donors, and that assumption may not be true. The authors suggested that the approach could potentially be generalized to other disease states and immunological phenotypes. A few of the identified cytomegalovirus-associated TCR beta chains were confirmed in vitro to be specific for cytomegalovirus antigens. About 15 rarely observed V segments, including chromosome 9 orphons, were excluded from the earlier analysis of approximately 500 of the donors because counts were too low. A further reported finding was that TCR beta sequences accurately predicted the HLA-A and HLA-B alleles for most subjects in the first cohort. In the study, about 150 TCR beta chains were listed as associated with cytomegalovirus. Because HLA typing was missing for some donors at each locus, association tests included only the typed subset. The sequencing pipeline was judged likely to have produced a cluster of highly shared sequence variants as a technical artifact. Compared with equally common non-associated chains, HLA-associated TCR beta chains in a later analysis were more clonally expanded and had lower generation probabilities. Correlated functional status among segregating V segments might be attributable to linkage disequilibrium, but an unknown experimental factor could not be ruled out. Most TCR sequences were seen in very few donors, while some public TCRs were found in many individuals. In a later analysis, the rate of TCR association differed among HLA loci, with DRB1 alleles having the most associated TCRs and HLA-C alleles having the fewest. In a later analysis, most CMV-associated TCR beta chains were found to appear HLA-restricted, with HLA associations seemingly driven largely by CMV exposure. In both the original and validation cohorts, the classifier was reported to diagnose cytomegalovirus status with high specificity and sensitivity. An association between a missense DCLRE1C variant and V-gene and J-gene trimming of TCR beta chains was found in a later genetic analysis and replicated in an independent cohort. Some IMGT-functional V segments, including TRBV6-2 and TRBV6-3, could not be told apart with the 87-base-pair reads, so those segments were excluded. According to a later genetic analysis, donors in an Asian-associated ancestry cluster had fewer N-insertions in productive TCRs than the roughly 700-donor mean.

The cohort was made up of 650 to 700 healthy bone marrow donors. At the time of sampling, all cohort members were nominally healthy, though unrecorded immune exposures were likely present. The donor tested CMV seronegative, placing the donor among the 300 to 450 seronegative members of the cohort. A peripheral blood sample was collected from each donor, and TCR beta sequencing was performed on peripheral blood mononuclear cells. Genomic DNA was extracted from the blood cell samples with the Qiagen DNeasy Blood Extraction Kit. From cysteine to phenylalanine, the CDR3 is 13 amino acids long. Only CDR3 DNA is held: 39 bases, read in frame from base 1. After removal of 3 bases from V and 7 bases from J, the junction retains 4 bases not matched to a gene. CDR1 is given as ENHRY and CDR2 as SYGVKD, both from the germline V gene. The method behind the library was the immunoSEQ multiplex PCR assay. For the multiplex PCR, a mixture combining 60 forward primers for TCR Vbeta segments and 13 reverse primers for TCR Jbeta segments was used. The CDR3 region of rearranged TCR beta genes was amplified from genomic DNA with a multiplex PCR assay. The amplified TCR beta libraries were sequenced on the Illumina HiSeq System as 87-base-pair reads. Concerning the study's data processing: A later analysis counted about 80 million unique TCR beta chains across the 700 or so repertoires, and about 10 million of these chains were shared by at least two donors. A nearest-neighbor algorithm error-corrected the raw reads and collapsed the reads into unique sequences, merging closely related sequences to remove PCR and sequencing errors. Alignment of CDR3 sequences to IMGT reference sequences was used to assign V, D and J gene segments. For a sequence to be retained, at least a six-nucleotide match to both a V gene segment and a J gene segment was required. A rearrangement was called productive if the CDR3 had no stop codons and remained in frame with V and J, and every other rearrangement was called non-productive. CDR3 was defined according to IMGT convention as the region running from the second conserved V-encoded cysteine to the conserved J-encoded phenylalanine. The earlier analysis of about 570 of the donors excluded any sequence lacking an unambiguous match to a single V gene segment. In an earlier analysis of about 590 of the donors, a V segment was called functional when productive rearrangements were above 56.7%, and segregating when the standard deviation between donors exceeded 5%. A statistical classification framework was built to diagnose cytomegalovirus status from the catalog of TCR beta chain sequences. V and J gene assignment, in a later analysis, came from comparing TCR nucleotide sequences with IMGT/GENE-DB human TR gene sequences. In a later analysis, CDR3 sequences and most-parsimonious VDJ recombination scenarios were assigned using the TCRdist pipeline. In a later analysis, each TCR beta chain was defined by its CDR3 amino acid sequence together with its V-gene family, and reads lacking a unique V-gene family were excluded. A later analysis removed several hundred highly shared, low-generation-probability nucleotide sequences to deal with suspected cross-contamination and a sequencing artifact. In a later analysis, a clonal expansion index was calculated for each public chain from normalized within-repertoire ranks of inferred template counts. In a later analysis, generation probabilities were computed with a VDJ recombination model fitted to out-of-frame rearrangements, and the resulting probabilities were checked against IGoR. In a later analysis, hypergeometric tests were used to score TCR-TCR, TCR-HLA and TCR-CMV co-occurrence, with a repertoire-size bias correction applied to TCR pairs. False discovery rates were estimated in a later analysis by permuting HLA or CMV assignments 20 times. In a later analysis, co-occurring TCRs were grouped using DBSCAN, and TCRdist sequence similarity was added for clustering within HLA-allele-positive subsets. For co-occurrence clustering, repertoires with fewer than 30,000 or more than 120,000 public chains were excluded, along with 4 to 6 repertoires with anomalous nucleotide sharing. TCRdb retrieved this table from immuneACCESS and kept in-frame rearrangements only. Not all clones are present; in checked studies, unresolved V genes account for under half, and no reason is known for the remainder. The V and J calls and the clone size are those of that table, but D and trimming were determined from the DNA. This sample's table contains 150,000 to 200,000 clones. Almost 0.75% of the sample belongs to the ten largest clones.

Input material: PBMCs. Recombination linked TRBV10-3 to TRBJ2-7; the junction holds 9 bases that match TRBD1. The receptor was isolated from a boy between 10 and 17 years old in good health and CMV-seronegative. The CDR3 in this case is CAISDGTGREQYF. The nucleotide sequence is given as TGTGCCATCAGTGATGGGACAGGGAGGGAGCAGTACTTC.